The 19 T cell receptor beta chains below all came from one sample that was sequenced in a study of blood T cell repertoires in COVID-19. Produced via immunoSEQ multiplex PCR; TCRdb's table is partial and in-frame only. The sample shows 200,000 to 250,000 clones, roughly 89% of them seen only once. Material: PBMCs or T cells enriched from blood (not recorded which). Receptors originate from a woman aged 40 to 50 with acute COVID-19.

The chain is built from TRBV4-1 and TRBJ2-3; 9 bases align to TRBD2. The germline CDR1 and CDR2 sequences are MGHRA and YSYEKL. The CDR3 has 17 residues. V was clipped by 1 base and J by 0 bases; unmatched bases: 5. CDR3 sequence: CASSQGGGGASTDTQYF. In DNA form, the CDR3 reads TGCGCCAGCAGCCAAGGGGGCGGGGGGGCTAGCACAGATACGCAGTATTTT.

The chain couples TRBV3-1 (or the pseudogene TRBV3-2) to TRBJ1-2; possibly TRBD1 for D (5 bases). Germline V lookup: CDR1 LGHDT, CDR2 YNNKEL (reference sequence). CDR3 size: 15 residues. V was pared by 3 bases and J by 4 bases, with 15 bases between. This CDR3 reads CASSQARAGFYGYTF. The CDR3 region has the DNA TGTGCCAGCAGCCAGGCCAGGGCGGGATTCTATGGCTACACCTTC.

The V and J genes are TRBV7-9 and TRBJ2-1; D is possibly TRBD2 (7 bases). Trimming removed 3 bases at V and 2 bases at J, with 14 bases between. The germline CDR1 and CDR2 sequences are SEHNR and FQNEAQ (reference sequence). The CDR3 loop spans 16 amino acids. CDR3: CASSFPAGAPYNEQFF. CDR3 in DNA: TGTGCCAGCAGCTTCCCGGCGGGGGCCCCCTACAATGAGCAGTTCTTC.

The J gene is TRBJ2-2, the V gene TRBV4-3; TRBD1 matches 9 bases. The germline V gene encodes CDR1 LGHNA and CDR2 YSLEER. The CDR3 is 15 amino acids. V dropped 3 bases and J dropped 5; count of bases not matched to a gene: 4. The CDR3 nucleotides read TGCGCCAGCAGCCACCAACAGGGGGCGACCGGGGAGCTGTTTTTT. Translation gives CASSHQQGATGELFF.

The V gene is TRBV6-5, the J gene TRBJ1-2; 8 nucleotides agree with TRBD1. Germline trimming cut 6 bases from V and 6 bases from J; bases unmatched to any gene: 9. The CDR3 length is 14 residues. Germline assignment: CDR1 MNHEY and CDR2 SVGAGI. Here the CDR3 reads CASRRQGPADGYTF. CDR3 in DNA: TGTGCCAGCAGGAGACAGGGGCCCGCTGATGGCTACACCTTC.

The gene calls are TRBV9 and TRBJ1-3; D not resolved. The length of the CDR3 is 17 residues. Trimming took 3 bases from V and 0 from J, leaving 16 bases between them. In germline, CDR1 is SGDLS, CDR2 YYNGEE. The CDR3 loop is CASSAIGRRNSGNTIYF. In nucleotides, the CDR3 is TGTGCCAGCAGCGCTATAGGAAGGAGGAACTCTGGAAACACCATATATTTT.

This chain connects TRBV7-2 to TRBJ1-2, with 11 bases aligning to TRBD1. The J segment lost 4 bases and the V segment lost 5 bases, leaving 3 bases of the junction unmatched. The CDR3 sequence is 14 residues long. Looked up from germline, CDR1 is SGHTA and CDR2 is FQGNSA. CDR3: CASSGGTGGYGYTF. The CDR3 DNA is TGTGCCAGCAGCGGGGGGACAGGGGGCTATGGCTACACCTTC.

The V and J genes are TRBV7-6 and TRBJ2-1; 9 nucleotides align to TRBD2. Germline V gene sequence: CDR1 SGHVS, CDR2 FNYEAQ. V shed 5 bases, J shed 8 bases, and the junction held 13 bases outside the gene matches. The CDR3 consists of 16 residues. CDR3 loop: CASSRLAAQEGDEQFF. The CDR3 nucleotides are TGTGCCAGCAGCCGACTAGCGGCCCAGGAGGGAGATGAGCAGTTCTTC. Filled out from reference TRBV7-6 and TRBJ2-1, the complete variable domain reads GAGVSQSPRYKVTKRGQDVALRCDPISGHVSLYWYRQALGQGPEFLTYFNYEAQQDKSGLPNDRFSAERPEGSISTLTIQRTEQRDSAMYRCASSRLAAQEGDEQFFGPGTRLTVL.

The rearrangement uses TRBV20-1 and TRBJ1-1, with D hard to call. Trimming left V 6 bases short and J 7 bases short, with 12 bases between. Germline CDR1 reads DFQATT; CDR2 reads SNEGSKA (reference sequence). The CDR3 loop spans 11 amino acids. The CDR3 loop is CSAREESEAFF. CDR3 DNA sequence: TGCAGTGCGAGGGAAGAAAGTGAAGCTTTCTTT.

The rearrangement uses TRBV5-1 and TRBJ2-5; 7 nucleotides line up with TRBD1. V lost 4 bases, J lost 5 bases, and 11 bases stayed unmatched. This CDR3 spans 15 amino acids. From germline, CDR1 is SGHRS and CDR2 YFSETQ. This CDR3 is CASSGSGSTGETQYF. In DNA form, the CDR3 reads TGCGCCAGCAGCGGCTCGGGCTCGACAGGGGAGACCCAGTACTTC.

This sequence joins TRBV19 and TRBJ2-4; 8 bases are a match to TRBD1. This CDR3 has 17 amino acids. The J segment lost 1 base and the V segment lost 5 bases, leaving 10 bases of the junction unmatched. From germline, CDR1 is LNHDA and CDR2 SQIVND (reference sequence). In DNA, the CDR3 is TGTGCCAGTAGTTCCCGGACAGGGAATGTGGCCAAAAACATTCAGTACTTC. Translating it yields CASSSRTGNVAKNIQYF.

The gene calls are TRBV5-4 and TRBJ2-6, with D perhaps TRBD2 (6 bases). This CDR3 has 16 residues. The V end was cut by 6 bases, the J end by 0 bases, with 13 bases between. Germline CDR1 and CDR2: SGHNT and YYREEE (reference sequence). CDR3 nucleotides: TGTGCCAGCACCTCCGGGGGAATCTCTGGGGCCAACGTCCTGACTTTC. Translating gives CASTSGGISGANVLTF.

The rearrangement joins TRBV18 to TRBJ1-5; maybe TRBD1 (5 bases). The V gene's germline CDR1 is KGHSH and CDR2 LQKENI. The CDR3 is 13 amino acids. V was trimmed by 3 bases and J by 7 bases, leaving 10 bases between them. CDR3 nucleotide sequence: TGTGCCAGCTCACCCCAGGGAAACCAGCCCCAGCATTTT. It specifies CASSPQGNQPQHF.

The V gene is TRBV2, the J gene TRBJ1-5, with D possibly being TRBD1 (5 bases). Between the trimmed V and J ends, which lost 8 bases and 0 bases, there was a span of 14 bases. CDR3 size: 15 residues. Germline values: CDR1 SNHLY, CDR2 FYNNEI. CDR3 sequence (DNA): TGTGCCAGCCGGGAGGGGAGAAATAGCAATCAGCCCCAGCATTTT. This gives the protein CASREGRNSNQPQHF.

This clone has only one observation. The V call is TRBV5-1, the J call TRBJ1-1, with D possibly being TRBD1 (5 bases). The CDR3 totals 17 residues. V was cut by 1 base and J by 6 bases, with 22 bases left in between. Germline CDR1 SGHRS, CDR2 YFSETQ. The CDR3 loop is CASSLLYIRRGDPEAFF. CDR3 in DNA: TGCGCCAGCAGCTTGTTGTATATCAGGAGGGGTGACCCTGAAGCTTTCTTT.

The chain is built from TRBV15 and TRBJ1-1; perhaps TRBD1 as D (6 bases). Trimming took off 5 bases at V and 11 bases at J, with 18 bases between the two ends. Germline CDR1 LNHNV, CDR2 YYDKDF (reference sequence). The length of the CDR3 is 13 residues. The CDR3 nucleotides are TGTGCCACCAGCGCCCTTCGACAGGCGCCGGCTTTCTTT. This codes for CATSALRQAPAFF.

This clone showed up just once. The chain joins TRBV4-3 to TRBJ2-7; the D is unclear. This CDR3 comprises 16 residues. Trimming pared 0 bases from V and 1 base from J, leaving 13 bases between. Germline CDR1 LGHNA, CDR2 YSLEER. The CDR3 sequence is CASSQDSHSHSYEQYF. CDR3 DNA: TGCGCCAGCAGCCAAGATTCTCACAGCCATTCCTACGAGCAGTACTTC.

This clone appeared once. The gene calls are TRBV27 and TRBJ2-5; tentatively, D is TRBD2 (5 bases). Trimming took off 6 bases at V and 2 bases at J, with 16 bases between the two ends. This CDR3 region has 15 residues. The germline CDR1 and CDR2 sequences are MNHEY and SMNVEV (reference sequence). CDR3 sequence reads: CASSPGYTIQETQYF. CDR3 nucleotide sequence: TGTGCCAGCAGCCCGGGATATACCATTCAAGAGACCCAGTACTTC.

The chain has TRBV5-1 and TRBJ1-1, with TRBD1 identical over 9 bases. This CDR3 spans 14 amino acids. The V gene end was trimmed by 4 bases and the J gene end by 4 bases; junction bases not matched to a gene: 5. Per germline, CDR1 SGHRS and CDR2 YFSETQ. The CDR3 bases are TGCGCCAGCAGCGGGACAGGGAGGGGCACTGAAGCTTTCTTT. Protein sequence: CASSGTGRGTEAFF.